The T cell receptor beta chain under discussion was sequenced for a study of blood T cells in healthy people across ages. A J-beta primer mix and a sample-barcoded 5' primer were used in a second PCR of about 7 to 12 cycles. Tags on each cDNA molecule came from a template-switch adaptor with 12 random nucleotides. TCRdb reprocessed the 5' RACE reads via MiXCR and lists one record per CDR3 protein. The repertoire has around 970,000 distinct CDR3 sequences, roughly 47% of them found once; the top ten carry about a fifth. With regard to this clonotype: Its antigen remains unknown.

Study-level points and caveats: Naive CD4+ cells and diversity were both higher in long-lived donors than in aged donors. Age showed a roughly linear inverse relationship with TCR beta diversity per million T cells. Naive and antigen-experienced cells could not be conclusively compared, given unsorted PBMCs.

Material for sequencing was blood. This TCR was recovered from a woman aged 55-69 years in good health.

In DNA, the CDR3 is TGTGCCAGCATAAGAACTGGGGCCCAGTACTTC. The encoded protein is CASIRTGAQYF. The chain uses TRBV6-1 and TRBJ2-5; no clear D. This CDR3 spans 11 amino acids. Per germline, CDR1 MNHNS and CDR2 SASEGT. V dropped 7 bases and J dropped 9 bases, with 12 bases sitting between them.